Listed below are T cell receptor beta chains from one sample, sequenced in a study of T cell responses to AZD1222 COVID-19 vaccine. Only in-frame clones appear in the TCRdb table, and some are missing; sequencing was by immunoSEQ multiplex PCR. The sample has around 130,000 clones, more than 70% seen once; the top ten hold around 12%. Material: peripheral blood, obtained on day 0 of AZD1222 vaccination. The receptors shown here come from an adult in good health. The CDR3 runs from the conserved cysteine through the conserved F or W. D genes are given only for firm matches. A row's size may be missing; if present it is once, few, many or a size class.

J gene,D gene,clone size,V gene,CDR3 protein,CDR3 DNA
TRBJ1-2,NA,NA,TRBV7-2,CASSLQQGENYGYTF,TGTGCCAGCAGCTTGCAACAGGGAGAGAACTATGGCTACACCTTC
TRBJ2-1,TRBD2,NA,TRBV19,CASSIESLAGGGLNEQFF,TGTGCCAGTAGTATAGAGTCACTAGCGGGGGGCGGGTTAAATGAGCAGTTCTTC
TRBJ1-4,NA,NA,TRBV3-1/TRBV3-2,CASSQFQSNEKLFF,TGTGCCAGCAGCCAATTCCAGTCTAATGAAAAACTGTTTTTT
TRBJ1-1,NA,NA,TRBV7-8,CASSLDRVYTEAFF,TGTGCCAGCAGCTTAGACAGGGTGTACACTGAAGCTTTCTTT
TRBJ1-1,NA,NA,TRBV21-1,CASSKSPGTDGVGTEAFF,TGTGCCAGCAGCAAAAGTCCCGGGACAGACGGGGTGGGTACTGAAGCTTTCTTT
TRBJ1-1,NA,NA,TRBV11-2,CASSPDIDTEAFF,TGTGCCAGCAGCCCGGACATCGACACTGAAGCTTTCTTT
TRBJ1-3,NA,NA,TRBV6-5,CASSYLPGSSGNTIYF,TGTGCCAGCAGTTATCTCCCTGGTTCCTCTGGAAACACCATATATTTT
TRBJ2-6,NA,few,TRBV7-9,CASSLSIGANVLTF,TGTGCCAGCAGCTTATCTATCGGGGCCAACGTCCTGACTTTC
TRBJ2-1,TRBD2,NA,TRBV4-1,CASSQGRLAVSSYNEQFF,TGCGCCAGCAGCCAAGGCCGACTAGCGGTAAGCTCCTACAATGAGCAGTTCTTC
TRBJ1-4,NA,NA,TRBV18,CASSPLGANEKLFF,TGTGCCAGCTCACCTTTAGGGGCTAATGAAAAACTGTTTTTT
TRBJ1-1,TRBD1,NA,TRBV25-1,CASRGTGVNTEAFF,TGTGCCAGCAGGGGGACAGGGGTTAACACTGAAGCTTTCTTT
TRBJ1-6,NA,NA,TRBV5-4,CASSLSGTVNSPLHF,TGTGCCAGCAGCTTATCCGGGACGGTGAATTCACCCCTCCACTTT
TRBJ1-2,TRBD1,few,TRBV7-9,CASSPPDRGRVRSGYTF,TGTGCCAGCAGCCCCCCGGACAGGGGCCGCGTTAGAAGTGGCTACACCTTC
TRBJ2-7,TRBD2,NA,TRBV27,CASSPDPSGSSYEQYF,TGTGCCAGCAGTCCAGACCCTAGCGGAAGCTCCTACGAGCAGTACTTC
TRBJ2-5,NA,few,TRBV5-1,CASSFGQSQETQYF,TGCGCCAGCAGCTTCGGACAGAGTCAAGAGACCCAGTACTTC
TRBJ2-1,NA,NA,TRBV20-1,CSASPLESSYNEQFF,TGCAGTGCTAGTCCGCTCGAAAGCTCCTACAATGAGCAGTTCTTC
TRBJ1-2,NA,NA,TRBV10-3,CAISLAPGTSEDGYTF,TGTGCCATCAGTTTGGCCCCCGGGACCTCCGAGGACGGCTACACCTTC
TRBJ1-6,TRBD1,NA,TRBV2,CAGTGTGNSPLHF,TGTGCCGGGACCGGGACAGGGAACTCACCCCTCCACTTT
TRBJ2-7,NA,NA,TRBV18,CASSPTNGQANYEQYF,TGTGCCAGCTCACCAACAAACGGTCAGGCCAACTACGAGCAGTACTTC
TRBJ1-5,NA,NA,TRBV7-2,CASSKFTDSNQPQHF,TGTGCCAGCAGCAAATTCACAGATAGCAATCAGCCCCAGCATTTT
TRBJ2-7,NA,NA,TRBV5-4,CASSPNPLYEQYF,TGTGCCAGCAGCCCGAACCCCCTCTACGAGCAGTACTTC
TRBJ1-1,TRBD1,NA,TRBV13,CASSKGQGGTEAFF,TGTGCCAGCAGCAAAGGACAGGGCGGCACTGAAGCTTTCTTT
TRBJ1-2,NA,NA,TRBV7-2,CASSRASAVYGYTF,TGTGCCAGCAGCCGGGCGAGTGCAGTCTATGGCTACACCTTC
TRBJ1-4,NA,NA,TRBV5-1,CASSPLRQTTNEKLFF,TGCGCCAGCAGCCCCTTGCGTCAGACAACTAATGAAAAACTGTTTTTT
TRBJ1-5,NA,NA,TRBV4-1,CASSRNLGQPQHF,TGCGCCAGCAGCCGAAATCTGGGACAGCCCCAGCATTTT
TRBJ1-5,TRBD1,NA,TRBV6-5,CASSTRQGGGQPQHF,TGTGCCAGCAGTACCCGACAGGGAGGTGGTCAGCCCCAGCATTTT
TRBJ1-1,NA,NA,TRBV27,CASGSRENTEAFF,TGTGCCAGCGGTAGCAGGGAGAACACTGAAGCTTTCTTT